This T cell receptor beta chain was observed in a study of tumor-infiltrating lymphocytes in primary liver carcinoma. Study information: The patients, men and women alike, were aged 30 to 69 years. Sample yields of productive TCRbeta reads, ranging from roughly 3.5 to 7.13 million, were similar across tissue types. Study results and caveats: Less overlap was seen in tumor-adjacent and tumor-blood pairs than in tumor region pairs.

Each 20-30 mg portion of unsorted bulk tissue served as the source for co-extraction of RNA and DNA. No patient had received treatment, and all had chronic HBV infection. TCR beta cDNA came from roughly 550 ng total RNA, primed with a constant-region primer. Sequencing libraries for TCR beta derived from three nested multiplex PCR rounds that used slightly modified ARM-PCR. Two initial PCR rounds of approximately 10 cycles each paired TRBV1-TRBV30 forward primers with a C-beta reverse primer. TCRdb re-called the multiplex PCR reads with MiXCR, one entry per CDR3 protein. The sample shows about 120,000 distinct CDR3 sequences, around 70% of them seen only once. The germline CDR1 and CDR2 sequences are SQVTM and ANQGSEA. The CDR3 is 16 residues long. For this clonotype: As yet, its antigen is unknown. Just one base apart from a much larger clone, this may be a read error.

Specimen: tumor-adjacent normal liver tissue. The gene calls are TRBV29-1 and TRBJ2-6; D is perhaps TRBD1 (5 bases). This receptor was identified in an older woman with primary liver carcinoma and hepatitis B virus infection. CDR3: CSVEWQTSSGANALTF. The CDR3 DNA is TGCAGCGTTGAATGGCAGACCAGCTCTGGGGCCAACGCCCTGACTTTC.